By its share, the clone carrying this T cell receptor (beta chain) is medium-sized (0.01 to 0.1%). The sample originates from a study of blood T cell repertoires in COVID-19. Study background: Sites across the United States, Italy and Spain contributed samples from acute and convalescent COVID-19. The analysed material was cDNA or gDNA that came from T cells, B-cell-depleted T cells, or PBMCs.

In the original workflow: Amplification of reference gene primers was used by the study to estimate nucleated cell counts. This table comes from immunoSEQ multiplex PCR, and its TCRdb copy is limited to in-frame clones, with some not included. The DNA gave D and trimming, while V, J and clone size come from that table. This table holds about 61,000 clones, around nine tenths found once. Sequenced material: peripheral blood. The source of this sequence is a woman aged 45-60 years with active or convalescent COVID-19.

The CDR3 loop reads CASSSGGQASPLHF. In DNA, the CDR3 is TGTGCCAGCAGTTCAGGCGGACAGGCTTCACCCCTCCACTTT. The chain carries TRBV27 and TRBJ1-6; 7 bases line up with TRBD1. This CDR3 comprises 14 residues. Germline loops: CDR1 MNHEY, CDR2 SMNVEV (reference sequence). V lost 4 bases, J lost 9 bases, and 6 bases stayed unmatched.